The clone carrying this T cell receptor beta chain was seen only once. The ends lost 2 bases at V and 7 bases at J; junction bases unmatched: 18. This CDR3 comprises 18 residues. In germline, CDR1 is SGHTA, CDR2 FQGNSA. The protocol was immunoSEQ multiplex PCR, while the TCRdb copy is restricted to in-frame clones and leaves out a portion. Of 150,000 to 200,000 clones detected, 88% appear once; the ten largest clones hold over 1.5%. This sample is part of a study of control samples from healthy donors and cancer patients. V is TRBV7-2 and J is TRBJ2-3; 7 bases align to TRBD2. The sequencing input was blood. The TCR originated in a man aged 18 to 29 in good health. The CDR3 sequence: CASSLRAGTASGPYTQYF. CDR3 DNA: TGTGCCAGCAGCTTAAGGGCGGGCACGGCTAGCGGACCCTATACGCAGTATTTT.